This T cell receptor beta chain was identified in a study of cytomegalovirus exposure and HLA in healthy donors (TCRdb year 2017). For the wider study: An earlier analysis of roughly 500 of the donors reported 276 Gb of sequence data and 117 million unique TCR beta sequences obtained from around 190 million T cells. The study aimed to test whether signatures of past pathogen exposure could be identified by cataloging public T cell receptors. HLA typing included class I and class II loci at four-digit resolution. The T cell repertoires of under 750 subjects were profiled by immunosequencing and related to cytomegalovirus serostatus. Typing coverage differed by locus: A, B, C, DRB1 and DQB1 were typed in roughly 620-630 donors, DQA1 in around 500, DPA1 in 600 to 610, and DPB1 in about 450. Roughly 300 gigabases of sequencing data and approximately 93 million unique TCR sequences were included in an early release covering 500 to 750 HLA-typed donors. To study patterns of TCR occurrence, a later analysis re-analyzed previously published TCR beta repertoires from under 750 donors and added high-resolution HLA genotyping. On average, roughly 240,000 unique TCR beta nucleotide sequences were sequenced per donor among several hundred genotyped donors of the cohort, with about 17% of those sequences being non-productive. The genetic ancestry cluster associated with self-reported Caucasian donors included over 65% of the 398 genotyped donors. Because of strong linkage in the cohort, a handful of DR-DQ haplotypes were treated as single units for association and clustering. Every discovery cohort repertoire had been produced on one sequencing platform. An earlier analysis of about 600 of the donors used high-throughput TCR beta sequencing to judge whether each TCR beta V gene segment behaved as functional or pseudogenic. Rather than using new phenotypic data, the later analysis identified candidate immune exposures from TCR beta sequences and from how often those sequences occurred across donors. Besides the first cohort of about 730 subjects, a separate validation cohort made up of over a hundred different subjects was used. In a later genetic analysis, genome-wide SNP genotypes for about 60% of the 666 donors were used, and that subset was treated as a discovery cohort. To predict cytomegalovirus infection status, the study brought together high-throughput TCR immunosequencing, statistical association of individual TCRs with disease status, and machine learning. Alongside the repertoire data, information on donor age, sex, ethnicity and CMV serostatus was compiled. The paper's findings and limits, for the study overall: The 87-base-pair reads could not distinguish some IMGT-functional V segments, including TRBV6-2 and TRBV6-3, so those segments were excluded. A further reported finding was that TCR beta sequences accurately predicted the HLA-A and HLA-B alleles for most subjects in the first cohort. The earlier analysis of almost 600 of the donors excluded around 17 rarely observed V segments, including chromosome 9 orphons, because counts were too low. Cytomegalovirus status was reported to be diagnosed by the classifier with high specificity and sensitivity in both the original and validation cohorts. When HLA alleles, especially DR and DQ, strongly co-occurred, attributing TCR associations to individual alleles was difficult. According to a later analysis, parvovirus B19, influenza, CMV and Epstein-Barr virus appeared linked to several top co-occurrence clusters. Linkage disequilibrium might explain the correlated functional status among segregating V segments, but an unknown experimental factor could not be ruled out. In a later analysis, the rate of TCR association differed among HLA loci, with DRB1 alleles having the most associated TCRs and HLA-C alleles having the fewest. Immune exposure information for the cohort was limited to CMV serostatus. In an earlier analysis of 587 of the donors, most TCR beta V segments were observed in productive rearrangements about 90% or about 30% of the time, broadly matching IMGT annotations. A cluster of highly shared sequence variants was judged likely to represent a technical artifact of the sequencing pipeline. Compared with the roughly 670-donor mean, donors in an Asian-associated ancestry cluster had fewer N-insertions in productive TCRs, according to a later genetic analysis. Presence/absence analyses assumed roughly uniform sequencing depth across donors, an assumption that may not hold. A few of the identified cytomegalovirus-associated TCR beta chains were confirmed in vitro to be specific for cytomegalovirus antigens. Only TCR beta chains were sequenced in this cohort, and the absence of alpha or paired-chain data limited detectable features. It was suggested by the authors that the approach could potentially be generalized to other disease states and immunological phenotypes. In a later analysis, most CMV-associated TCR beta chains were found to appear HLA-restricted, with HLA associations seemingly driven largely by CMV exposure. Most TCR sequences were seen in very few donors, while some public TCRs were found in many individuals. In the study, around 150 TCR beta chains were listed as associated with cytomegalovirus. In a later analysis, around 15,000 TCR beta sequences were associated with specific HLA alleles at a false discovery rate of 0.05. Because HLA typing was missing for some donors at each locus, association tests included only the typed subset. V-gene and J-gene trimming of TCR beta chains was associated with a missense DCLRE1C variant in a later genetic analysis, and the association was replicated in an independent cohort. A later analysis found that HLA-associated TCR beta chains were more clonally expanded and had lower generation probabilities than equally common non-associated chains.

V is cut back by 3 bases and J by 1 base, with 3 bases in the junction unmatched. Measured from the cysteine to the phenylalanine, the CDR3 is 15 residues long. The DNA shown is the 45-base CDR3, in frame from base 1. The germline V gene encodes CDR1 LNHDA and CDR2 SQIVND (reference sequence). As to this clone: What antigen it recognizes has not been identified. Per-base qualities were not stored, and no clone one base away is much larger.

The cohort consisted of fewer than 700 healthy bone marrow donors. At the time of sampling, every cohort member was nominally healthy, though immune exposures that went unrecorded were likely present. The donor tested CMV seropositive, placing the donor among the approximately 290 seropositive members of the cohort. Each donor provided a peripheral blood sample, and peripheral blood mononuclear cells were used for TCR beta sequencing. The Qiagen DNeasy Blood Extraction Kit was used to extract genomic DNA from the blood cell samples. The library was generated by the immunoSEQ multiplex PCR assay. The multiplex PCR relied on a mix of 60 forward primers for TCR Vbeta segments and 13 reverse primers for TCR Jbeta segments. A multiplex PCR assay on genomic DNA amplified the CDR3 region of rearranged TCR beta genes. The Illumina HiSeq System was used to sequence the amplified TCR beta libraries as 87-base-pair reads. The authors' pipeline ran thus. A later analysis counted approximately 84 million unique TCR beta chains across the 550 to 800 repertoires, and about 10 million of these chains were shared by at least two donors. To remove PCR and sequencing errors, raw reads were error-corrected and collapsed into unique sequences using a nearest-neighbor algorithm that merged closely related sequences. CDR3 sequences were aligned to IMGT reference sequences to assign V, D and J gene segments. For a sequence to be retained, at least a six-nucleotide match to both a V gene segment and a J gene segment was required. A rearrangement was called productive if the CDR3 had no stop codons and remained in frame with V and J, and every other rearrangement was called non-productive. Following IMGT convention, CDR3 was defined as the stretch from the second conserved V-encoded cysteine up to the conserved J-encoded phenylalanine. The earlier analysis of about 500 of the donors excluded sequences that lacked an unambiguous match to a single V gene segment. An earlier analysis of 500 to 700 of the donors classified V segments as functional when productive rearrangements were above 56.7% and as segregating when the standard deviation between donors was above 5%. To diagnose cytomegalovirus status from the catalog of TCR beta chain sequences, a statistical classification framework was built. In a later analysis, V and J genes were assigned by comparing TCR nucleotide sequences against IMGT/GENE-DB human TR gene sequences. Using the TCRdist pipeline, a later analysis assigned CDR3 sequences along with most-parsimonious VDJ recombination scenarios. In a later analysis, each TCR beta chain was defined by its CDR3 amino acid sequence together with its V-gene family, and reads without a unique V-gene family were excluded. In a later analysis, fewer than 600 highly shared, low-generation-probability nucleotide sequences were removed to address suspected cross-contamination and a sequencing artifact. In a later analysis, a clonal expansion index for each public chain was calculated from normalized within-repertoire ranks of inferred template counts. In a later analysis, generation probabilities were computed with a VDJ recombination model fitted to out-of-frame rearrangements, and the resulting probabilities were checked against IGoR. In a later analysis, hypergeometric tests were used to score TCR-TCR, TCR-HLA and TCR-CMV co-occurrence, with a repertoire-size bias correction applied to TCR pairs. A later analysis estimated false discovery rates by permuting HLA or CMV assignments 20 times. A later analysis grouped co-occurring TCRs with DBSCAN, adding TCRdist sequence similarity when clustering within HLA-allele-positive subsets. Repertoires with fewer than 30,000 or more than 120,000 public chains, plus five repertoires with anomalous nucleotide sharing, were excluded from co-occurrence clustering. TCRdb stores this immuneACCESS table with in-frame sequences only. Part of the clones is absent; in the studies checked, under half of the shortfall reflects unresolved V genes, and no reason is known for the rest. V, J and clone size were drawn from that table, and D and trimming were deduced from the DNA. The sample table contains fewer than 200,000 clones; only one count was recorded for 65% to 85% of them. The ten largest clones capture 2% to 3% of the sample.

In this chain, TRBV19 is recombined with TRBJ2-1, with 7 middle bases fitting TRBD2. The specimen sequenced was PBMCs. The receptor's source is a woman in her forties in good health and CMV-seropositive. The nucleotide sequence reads TGTGCCAGTAGTATTTGGGGGGGGTCCTACAATGAGCAGTTCTTC. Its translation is CASSIWGGSYNEQFF.